This T cell receptor beta chain was documented in a study of T cells in Graves' hyperthyroidism and ophthalmopathy. Duration under 3 months, a NOSPECS grade of at least 4, and a Clinical Activity Score of at least 3 characterized the ophthalmopathy patients. Uncontrolled infection, other autoimmune disease, pregnancy or lactation led to exclusion. Amplification of TCR beta CDR3 regions used RNA as the template. When the TCR CDR3 underwent first-round RT-PCR, the HTBI primer set was used. TCRdb analysed the multiplex PCR reads with MiXCR anew, one entry per CDR3 protein. Among roughly 500,000 distinct CDR3 sequences listed, about 20% were seen once. This clonotype came up many times. The CDR3 extends over 16 amino acids. The germline CDR1 and CDR2 sequences are SGHTA and FQGNSA. J was trimmed by 1 base and V by 5 bases; bases with no gene match: 6.

The TCR comes from a woman aged 65 to 85 with Graves' ophthalmopathy. The J gene is TRBJ1-5, the V gene TRBV7-2; 9 bases are a match to TRBD1. Sequencing was carried out using blood. The CDR3 here is CASSPQGALSNQPQHF. The CDR3, as DNA: TGTGCCAGCAGCCCACAGGGGGCGCTGAGCAATCAGCCCCAGCATTTT.